Each of the 32 T cell receptor beta chains below was sequenced from the same sample in a study of tumor-infiltrating lymphocytes in primary liver carcinoma. Joint extraction of RNA and DNA used about 17-33 mg of bulk tissue that was unsorted. A constant-region primer primed TCR beta cDNA synthesis from 500 ng of total RNA. Three rounds of nested multiplex PCR with slightly modified ARM-PCR produced TCR beta libraries. Forward primers for TRBV1-TRBV30 and a C-beta reverse primer served the first two PCR rounds, at about 10 cycles each. MiXCR, run by TCRdb on the multiplex PCR reads, gives a single entry per CDR3 protein. The repertoire consists of 110,000 or so distinct CDR3 sequences, with roughly 80% occurring once and the leading ten covering approximately 20%. Sequences were obtained from liver tumor tissue from sampling region 3. Subset described: tumor region T3, left-lateral pole. These receptor sequences come from a man between 35 and 55 years old with primary liver carcinoma and hepatitis B virus infection.

The chain has TRBV12-3 or TRBV12-4 and TRBJ2-1, with 8 bases that match TRBD1. This CDR3 has 13 residues. V was pared by 3 bases and J by 10 bases, with 5 bases of the junction left unmatched. The CDR3 loop reads CASSLKGQEEQFF. The CDR3 nucleotides read TGTGCCAGCAGTTTGAAGGGACAGGAGGAGCAGTTCTTC.

Concerning this clonotype itself: The junction does not match germline at one end; this may be a read error. This chain uses TRBV19 with TRBJ1-1; D remains unclear. CDR3 length: 12 amino acids. CDR1 is LNHDA and CDR2 is SQIVND in the germline V gene (reference sequence). This CDR3 reads CASNRAGTEALF. The CDR3 region has the DNA TGTGCCAGTAATAGGGCGGGCACTGAAGCGTTATTT.

Here the CDR3 reads CASTYSKDSGNTIYF. CDR3 in DNA: TGTGCCAGCACCTACAGTAAGGACTCTGGAAACACCATATATTTT. The rearrangement uses TRBV12-3 or TRBV12-4 and TRBJ1-3, with D unresolved. V was trimmed by 7 bases and J by 0 bases, leaving 13 bases between them. The CDR3 runs to 15 residues.

A remark on this clonotype: The junction and the germline gene differ at one end; a read error may be behind it. The J gene is TRBJ2-2, the V gene TRBV12-3 or TRBV12-4, with 9 bases matching TRBD1. This CDR3 contains 15 residues. CDR3 region: CTSSHDRGGTGKLFF. CDR3 nucleotide sequence: TGTACCAGCAGCCACGACAGGGGGGGCACCGGGAAGCTGTTTTTT.

The count of this clonotype is one. Its ends do not fully match the called genes, so a read error is possible. In DNA, the CDR3 is TGTGCCATCAGCAACCCGTCCACTGAACCTTTCTTT. It yields the protein CAISNPSTEPFF. This chain links TRBV10-3 with TRBJ1-1; no clear D gene. The length of the CDR3 is 12 residues. Germline V gene data show CDR1 as ENHRY and CDR2 as SYGVKD.

This chain joins TRBV29-1 and TRBJ2-7; maybe TRBD1 (6 bases). Germline V lookup: CDR1 SQVTM, CDR2 ANQGSEA. With 6 bases removed from V and 2 bases from J, the gap between germline ends came to 8 bases. This CDR3 has 11 amino acids. Written as DNA, the CDR3 is TGCAGCGTACAGGGCACCTACGAGCAGTACTTC. Translating it yields CSVQGTYEQYF.

On this clonotype: Germline and junction disagree at one end, which may indicate a read error. This chain joins TRBV7-2 and TRBJ2-2; D is perhaps TRBD1 (5 bases). Germline CDR1 reads SGHTA; CDR2 reads FQGNSA. CDR3 size: 14 residues. CDR3 region: CASSLGWGTRELFF. In DNA, the CDR3 is TGTGCCAGCAGCTTAGGATGGGGCACCAGGGAGCTGTTTTTT.

The chain joins TRBV6-5 to TRBJ2-6; D is perhaps TRBD1 or TRBD2 (5 bases each). Germline CDR1 reads MNHEY; CDR2 reads SVGAGI. Between the trimmed V and J ends, which lost 6 bases and 8 bases, there was a span of 20 bases. The CDR3 has 16 residues. CDR3 sequence (DNA): TGTGCCAGCAGGTTTTGGGGGAGCTCCGGGACCAACGTCCTGACTTTC. It yields the protein CASRFWGSSGTNVLTF.

In regard to this clonotype: A much larger clone sits a single nucleotide away, making a read error possible. J is TRBJ2-2 and V is TRBV7-9, with D tentatively TRBD2 (6 bases). CDR1 and CDR2 (germline): SEHNR, FQNEAQ (reference sequence). This CDR3 contains 17 residues. CDR3 residues: CASSLAQTRANTGKLFF. The CDR3 bases are TGTGCCAGCAGCTTAGCGCAGACTAGAGCGAACACCGGGAAGCTGTTTTTT.

Regarding this clonotype: The conserved phenylalanine or tryptophan normally closing the CDR3 is absent here, so this likely arose from a read error. The chain combines TRBV5-5 with TRBJ2-5; 8 bases match TRBD1. The CDR3 length is 15 residues. Per germline, CDR1 SGHKS and CDR2 YYEKEE (reference sequence). V gave up 2 bases and J gave up 4 bases; unmatched junction bases: 7. CDR3 nucleotide sequence: TGTGCCAGCAGCTTAGGCAAAACAGGGGGAGAGACCCAGTACCTC. Translation gives CASSLGKTGGETQYL.

With regard to this clonotype: The junction does not match germline at one end; this may be a read error. This sequence joins TRBV6-6 and TRBJ1-2; tentatively, D is TRBD1 (6 bases). Germline V gives CDR1 MNHNY, CDR2 SVGAGI (reference sequence). The CDR3 consists of 14 residues. The chain's CDR3 is CASRPTGGREGYAF. CDR3 nucleotides: TGTGCCAGCCGACCTACGGGGGGCAGGGAAGGCTACGCCTTT.

Comments on this clonotype: Germline is not matched at one junction end, which may reflect a read error. This chain connects TRBV5-4 to TRBJ2-5, with a weak D call TRBD2 (5 bases). Germline V gene data show CDR1 as SGHNT and CDR2 as YYREEE (reference sequence). This CDR3 spans 14 amino acids. The CDR3 DNA sequence: TGTGCCAGCAGCTCGGAGTCGATCGGGGAGACTCAGTACTTC. It is translated as CASSSESIGETQYF.

In the case of this clonotype: The germline gene is not matched at one end of the junction; a read error may be the cause. The rearrangement joins TRBV4-3 to TRBJ2-3, with TRBD2 matching over 7 bases. This CDR3 is built from 20 residues. Germline values: CDR1 LGHNA, CDR2 YSLEER. The CDR3 DNA sequence: TGCACCAGCAGCCAAGATCTTCCCTCCGGGACTATCGGGAGAGCAGATATGCAGTATTTT. Translation gives CTSSQDLPSGTIGRADMQYF.

The chain recombines TRBV30 with TRBJ2-7; a possible D gene is TRBD2 (6 bases). Germline lookup yields CDR1 GTSNPN and CDR2 SVGIG (reference sequence). The CDR3 length is 14 residues. Trimming shortened V by 3 bases and J by 8 bases, and 20 bases separated the two germline ends. The CDR3 protein is CAWRGGFSAYKQYF. CDR3 DNA: TGTGCCTGGAGAGGAGGGTTCAGCGCTTACAAGCAGTACTTC.

This clonotype was detected ten times or more. CDR3 loop: CSAREGTGFVSPLHF. CDR3 DNA: TGCAGTGCTAGAGAGGGGACAGGGTTTGTTTCACCCCTCCACTTT. The chain joins TRBV20-1 to TRBJ1-6; 9 nucleotides match TRBD1. The V gene's germline CDR1 is DFQATT and CDR2 SNEGSKA (reference sequence). V was pared by 0 bases and J by 9 bases, with 6 bases of the junction left unmatched. The CDR3 covers 15 residues.

This clonotype was observed a single time. A read error may produce the germline difference seen at one junction end. The V and J genes are TRBV11-1 and TRBJ2-4, with 9 bases aligning to TRBD2. Germline V gene data show CDR1 as SGHAT and CDR2 as FQDESV (reference sequence). This CDR3 is built from 17 residues. The CDR3 nucleotides read TGTGCCAGCAGCTTTCCCGGGACTAGCAGAAACAAAAACATTCAATACTTC. Residues: CASSFPGTSRNKNIQYF.

There are many counts of this clonotype. CDR3 region: CASSSLREVDEQYF. The CDR3 bases are TGCGCCAGCAGCTCACTAAGGGAGGTCGACGAGCAGTACTTC. V gene TRBV5-1 combines with J gene TRBJ2-7, with D tentatively TRBD2 (6 bases). This CDR3 spans 14 amino acids. Germline loops: CDR1 SGHRS, CDR2 YFSETQ. Trimming cost V 3 bases and J 5 bases, with 15 bases left between them.

The chain employs TRBV5-4 and TRBJ2-5; weak D call: TRBD2 (6 bases). CDR3 size: 13 residues. The V end lost 6 bases, the J end lost 4 bases, and 13 bases lay between the germline ends. Germline V CDR1 and CDR2: SGHNT, YYREEE (reference sequence). CDR3 bases: TGTGCCAGCAACCCGACTAGAGTAGAGACCCAGTACTTC. Its translation: CASNPTRVETQYF. The full variable domain, its missing parts supplied by reference TRBV5-4 and TRBJ2-5, is ETGVTQSPTHLIKTRGQQVTLRCSSQSGHNTVSWYQQALGQGPQFIFQYYREEENGRGNFPPRFSGLQFPNYSSELNVNALELDDSALYLCASNPTRVETQYFGPGTRLLVL.

Worth noting for this clonotype: At one boundary the junction diverges from the germline segment, which might be a read error. The V gene is TRBV6-1, the J gene TRBJ2-7, with 7 nucleotides matching TRBD1. Germline V gene data show CDR1 as MNHNS and CDR2 as SASEGT. This CDR3 spans 16 amino acids. CDR3 nucleotides: TGTGCCAGCATTATGGACAGGTCACCAATTCAACGCGAGCAATACTTC. This gives the protein CASIMDRSPIQREQYF.

Comment on this clonotype: A read error may explain this, as a much larger clone is one base away. Here the CDR3 omits its conserved ending phenylalanine or tryptophan, so a read error is the likely source. The V gene is TRBV6-1, the J gene TRBJ2-7, with 7 bases that match TRBD1. Per germline, CDR1 MNHNS and CDR2 SASEGT. The CDR3 is 12 residues long. The DNA for the CDR3 is TGTGTCAGCACAGGGGACCCCTACGAGCAGTACTCC. It is translated as CVSTGDPYEQYS.

With regard to this clonotype: One end of the junction is discordant with germline, which a read error may explain. The J gene is TRBJ2-7, the V gene TRBV10-2; D is ambiguous. Per germline, CDR1 WSHSY and CDR2 SAAADI. The CDR3 covers 11 residues. The CDR3 region is CTSRHFGEQYF. The CDR3 nucleotides read TGCACCAGCCGCCACTTCGGGGAGCAGTACTTC.

Comments on this clonotype: Relative to the germline gene, one junction end is altered; a read error may explain this. The chain links TRBV2 to TRBJ2-7; D perhaps matches TRBD2 (5 bases). This CDR3 region has 14 residues. The germline V gene has CDR1 SNHLY and CDR2 FYNNEI. Written as DNA, the CDR3 is TGTACCAGAAGTTTTAGCGAGAGAGGGAACGAGCAGTATTTC. This translates into CTRSFSERGNEQYF.

In its sample, this clonotype was seen a few times. A junction boundary mismatches the germline segment, possibly from a read error. V is TRBV10-3 and J is TRBJ2-5; D gene uncertain. CDR1 is ENHRY, CDR2 SYGVKD, per germline. This CDR3 is 15 amino acids long. The DNA for the CDR3 is TGTGCCATCAGCGCTACTAATCAAGCAGGAGAGACCCAGTGCTTC. It is translated as CAISATNQAGETQCF.

Many counts were recorded for this clonotype. The rearrangement joins TRBV7-8 to TRBJ2-7; 8 bases are shared with TRBD2. The CDR3 consists of 15 residues. The V gene end was trimmed by 5 bases and the J gene end by 6 bases; junction bases not matched to a gene: 12. Germline V gene sequence: CDR1 SGHVS, CDR2 FQNEAQ. CDR3 residues: CASSVTSGARSEQYF. The CDR3 bases are TGTGCCAGCAGCGTAACTAGCGGAGCTAGGTCCGAGCAGTACTTC.

A note on this clonotype: At one of its ends the junction is not consistent with the germline gene, which may arise from a read error. V and J are TRBV5-4 and TRBJ2-3; TRBD2 aligns across 12 bases. The CDR3 runs to 17 residues. Germline V gives CDR1 SGHNT, CDR2 YYREEE (reference sequence). This CDR3 is CASSAGTSGLLTDTKYF. For the CDR3, the DNA is TGTGCCAGCAGCGCAGGGACTAGCGGGCTCCTCACAGATACGAAGTATTTT. The full variable domain, rest sourced from reference TRBV5-4 and TRBJ2-3, is ETGVTQSPTHLIKTRGQQVTLRCSSQSGHNTVSWYQQALGQGPQFIFQYYREEENGRGNFPPRFSGLQFPNYSSELNVNALELDDSALYLCASSAGTSGLLTDTKYFGPGTRLTVL.

The genes are TRBV10-3 and TRBJ1-2; the D is unclear. The CDR3 is made up of 14 amino acids. V dropped 4 bases and J dropped 9 bases, with 18 bases sitting between them. Germline V gene lookup returns CDR1 ENHRY and CDR2 SYGVKD. This CDR3 is CAISVSQLVDSYTF. CDR3 in DNA: TGTGCCATCAGTGTGTCCCAATTGGTGGATAGCTACACCTTC.

With regard to this clonotype: Germline is not matched at one junction end, which may reflect a read error. This chain uses TRBV11-2 with TRBJ1-2, with no clear D. The CDR3 contains 13 residues. CDR1 is SGHAT and CDR2 is FQNNGV in the germline V gene. The DNA for the CDR3 is TGTGCCAGCAGCTTATTGGATTTCTATGGGTACACCTTC. Its protein product is CASSLLDFYGYTF.

The V and J genes are TRBV11-2 and TRBJ2-1; TRBD2 agrees at 10 bases. CDR1 and CDR2 (germline): SGHAT, FQNNGV. The ends lost 3 bases at V and 8 bases at J; junction bases unmatched: 19. The CDR3 runs 19 residues. The CDR3 DNA reads TGTGCCAGCAGCTTCCAATGGATGCCTGGGTCTAGCGGGAGACATGAGCAGTTCTTC. It yields the protein CASSFQWMPGSSGRHEQFF.

This clonotype was observed many times. V usage is TRBV6-5 and J usage is TRBJ1-1; TRBD1 might be the D (5 bases). The CDR3 runs to 15 residues. Germline loops: CDR1 MNHEY, CDR2 SVGAGI. The V end was cut by 0 bases, the J end by 1 base, with 9 bases between. The CDR3 protein is CASSYSPTGNTEAFF. In DNA, the CDR3 is TGTGCCAGCAGTTACTCGCCAACAGGGAACACTGAAGCTTTCTTT.

As regards this clonotype: No conserved phenylalanine or tryptophan is present at the end of the CDR3, so a read error is the likely explanation. The chain links TRBV14 to TRBJ2-3; D gene unclear. V dropped 0 bases and J dropped 5 bases, with 6 bases sitting between them. The CDR3 covers 13 residues. Germline lookup yields CDR1 SGHDN and CDR2 FVKESK. In DNA form, the CDR3 reads TGTGCCAGCAGCCAAGACAGCGAAGATACGCAGTATCTT. Its translation is CASSQDSEDTQYL.

Remarks on this clonotype: A read error may produce the germline difference seen at one junction end. The V gene is TRBV6-4, the J gene TRBJ2-3; 9 nucleotides agree with TRBD2. This CDR3 region has 16 residues. Per the germline V gene, CDR1 is MRHNA and CDR2 is SNTAGT. CDR3 in amino acids: CAISDSTSGSTDTQYF. The CDR3 bases are TGTGCCATCAGTGACTCGACTAGCGGCAGCACAGATACGCAGTATTTT.

A note on this clonotype: Germline and junction disagree at one end, which may indicate a read error. The chain links TRBV11-2 to TRBJ2-7; TRBD2 matches 16 bases. Germline CDR1 is SGHAT and CDR2 is FQNNGV. CDR3 length: 18 residues. CDR3 region: CANSSEGTSGRAPYEQYF. The CDR3 DNA is TGTGCCAACAGCTCTGAAGGGACTAGCGGGAGGGCTCCCTACGAGCAGTACTTC.